This T cell receptor (beta chain) comes out of a study of cytomegalovirus exposure and HLA in healthy donors. Turning to the study itself: T cells numbering approximately 170 million yielded more than 100 million unique TCR beta sequences in an earlier analysis.

Findings and caveats of the study: It was reportedly the case that the classifier diagnosed cytomegalovirus status with high specificity and sensitivity.

Primers: 60 Vbeta forward and 13 Jbeta reverse. Repertoires were generated with immunoSEQ multiplex PCR, while TCRdb's copy carries only in-frame clones and drops some. The sample carries about 200,000 clones, around three quarters recorded once. This clone was detected only a few times. Its matching antigen is unknown. Sequenced sample: PBMCs. The receptor was derived from a woman aged 25-40 years in good health and CMV-seronegative.

CDR3 residues: CASSGTGGGRNNEQFF. The CDR3 coding sequence is TGTGCCAGCAGTGGAACTGGGGGGGGGCGCAACAATGAGCAGTTCTTC. This chain links TRBV28 with TRBJ2-1; TRBD2 might be the D (7 bases). Germline V CDR1 and CDR2: MDHEN, SYDVKM. The CDR3 runs to 16 residues. The V gene lost 5 bases and the J gene lost 5 bases, with 19 bases spanning the gap.